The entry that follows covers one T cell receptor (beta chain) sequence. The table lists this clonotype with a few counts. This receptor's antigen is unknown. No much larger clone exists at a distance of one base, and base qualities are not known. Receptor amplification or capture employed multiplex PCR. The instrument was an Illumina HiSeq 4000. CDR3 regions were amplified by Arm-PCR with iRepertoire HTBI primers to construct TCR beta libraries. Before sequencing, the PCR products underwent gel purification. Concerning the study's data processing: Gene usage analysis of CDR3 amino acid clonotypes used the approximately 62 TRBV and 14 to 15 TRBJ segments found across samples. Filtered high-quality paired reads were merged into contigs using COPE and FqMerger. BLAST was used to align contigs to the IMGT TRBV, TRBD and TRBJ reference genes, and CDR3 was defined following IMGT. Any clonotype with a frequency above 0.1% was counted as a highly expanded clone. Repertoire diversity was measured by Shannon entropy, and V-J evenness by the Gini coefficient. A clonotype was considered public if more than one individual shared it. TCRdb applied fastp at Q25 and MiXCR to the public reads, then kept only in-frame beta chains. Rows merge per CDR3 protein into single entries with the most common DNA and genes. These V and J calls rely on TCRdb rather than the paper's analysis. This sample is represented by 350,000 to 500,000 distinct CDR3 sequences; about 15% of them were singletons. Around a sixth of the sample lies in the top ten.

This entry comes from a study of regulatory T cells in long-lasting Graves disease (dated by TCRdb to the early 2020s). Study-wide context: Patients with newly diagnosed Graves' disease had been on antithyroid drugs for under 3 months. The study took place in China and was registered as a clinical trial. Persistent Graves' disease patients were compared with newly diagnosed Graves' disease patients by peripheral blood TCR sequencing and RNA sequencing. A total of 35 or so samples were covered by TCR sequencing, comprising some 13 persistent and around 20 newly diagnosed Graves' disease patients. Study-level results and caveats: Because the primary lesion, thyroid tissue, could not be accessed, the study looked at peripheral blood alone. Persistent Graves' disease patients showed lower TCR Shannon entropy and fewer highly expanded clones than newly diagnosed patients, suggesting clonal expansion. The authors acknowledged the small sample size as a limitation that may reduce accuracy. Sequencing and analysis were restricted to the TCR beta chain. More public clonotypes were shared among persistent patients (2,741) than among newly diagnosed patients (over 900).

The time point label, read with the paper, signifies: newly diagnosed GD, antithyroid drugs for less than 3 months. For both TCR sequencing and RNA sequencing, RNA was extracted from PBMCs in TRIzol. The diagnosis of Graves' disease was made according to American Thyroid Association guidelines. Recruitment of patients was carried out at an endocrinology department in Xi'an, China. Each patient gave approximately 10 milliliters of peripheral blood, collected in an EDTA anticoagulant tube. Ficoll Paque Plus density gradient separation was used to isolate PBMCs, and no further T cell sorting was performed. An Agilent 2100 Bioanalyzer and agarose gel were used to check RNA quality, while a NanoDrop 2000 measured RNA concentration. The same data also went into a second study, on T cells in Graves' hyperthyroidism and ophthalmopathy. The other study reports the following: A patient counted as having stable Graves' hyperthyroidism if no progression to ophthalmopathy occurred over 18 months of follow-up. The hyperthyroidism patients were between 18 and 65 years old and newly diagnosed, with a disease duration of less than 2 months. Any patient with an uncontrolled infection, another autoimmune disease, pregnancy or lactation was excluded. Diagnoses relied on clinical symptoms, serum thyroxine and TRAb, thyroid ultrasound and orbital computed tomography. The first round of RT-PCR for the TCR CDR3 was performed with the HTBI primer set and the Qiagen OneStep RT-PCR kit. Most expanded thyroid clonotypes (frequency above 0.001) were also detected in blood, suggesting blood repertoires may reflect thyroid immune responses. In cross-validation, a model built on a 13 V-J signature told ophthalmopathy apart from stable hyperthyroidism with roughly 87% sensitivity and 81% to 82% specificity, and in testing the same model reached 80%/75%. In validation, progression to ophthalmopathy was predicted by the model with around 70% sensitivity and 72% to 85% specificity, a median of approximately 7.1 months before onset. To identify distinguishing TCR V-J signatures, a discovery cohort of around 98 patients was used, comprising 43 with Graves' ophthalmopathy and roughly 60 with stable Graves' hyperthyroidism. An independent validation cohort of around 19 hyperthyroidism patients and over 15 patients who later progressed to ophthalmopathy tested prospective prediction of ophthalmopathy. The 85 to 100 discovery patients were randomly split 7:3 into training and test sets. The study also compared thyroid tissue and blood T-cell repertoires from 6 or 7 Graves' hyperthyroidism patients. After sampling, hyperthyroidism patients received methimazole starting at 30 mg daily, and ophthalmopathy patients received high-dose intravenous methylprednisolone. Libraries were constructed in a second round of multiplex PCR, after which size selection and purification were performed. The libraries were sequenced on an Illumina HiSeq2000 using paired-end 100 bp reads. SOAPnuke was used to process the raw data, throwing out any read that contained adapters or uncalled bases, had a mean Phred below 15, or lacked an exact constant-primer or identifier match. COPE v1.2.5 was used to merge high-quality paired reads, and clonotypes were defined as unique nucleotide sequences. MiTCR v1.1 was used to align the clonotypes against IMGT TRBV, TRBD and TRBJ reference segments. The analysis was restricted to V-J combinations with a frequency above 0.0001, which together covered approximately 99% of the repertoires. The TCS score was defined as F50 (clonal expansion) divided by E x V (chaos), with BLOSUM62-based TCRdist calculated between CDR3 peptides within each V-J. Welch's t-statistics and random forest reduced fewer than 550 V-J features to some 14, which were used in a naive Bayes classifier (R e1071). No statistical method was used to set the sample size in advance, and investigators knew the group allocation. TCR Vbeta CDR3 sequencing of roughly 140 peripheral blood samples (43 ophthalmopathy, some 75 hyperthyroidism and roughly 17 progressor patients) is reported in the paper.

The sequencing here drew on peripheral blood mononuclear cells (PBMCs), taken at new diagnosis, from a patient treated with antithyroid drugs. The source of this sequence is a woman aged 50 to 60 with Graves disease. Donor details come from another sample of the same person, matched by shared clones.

The DNA is TGTGCCATAAAGGGGTCGGGGTACCCTAGCACAGATACGCAGTATTTT. Translated, it gives CAIKGSGYPSTDTQYF. The chain is assembled from TRBV25-1 and TRBJ2-3; the D gene is tentatively TRBD1 or TRBD2, each matching 5 bases. Deletion took 10 bases off V and 0 bases off J, with a span of 20 bases between the germline ends. From a lookup of the germline V gene, CDR1 and CDR2 are MGHDK and SYGVNS. The CDR3 holds 16 amino acids from the cysteine to the phenylalanine. Of all the DNA, just the CDR3 is kept, 48 bases in frame from base 1.